The rows below give T cell receptor beta chains drawn from one sample of a study of blood T cell repertoires in COVID-19. Repertoires were generated with immunoSEQ multiplex PCR, while TCRdb's copy carries only in-frame clones and drops some. The table lists roughly 500,000 clones, about 88% of them singletons. The sequenced material came from peripheral blood. These receptors came from a man younger than 35 with COVID-19, enrolled during active disease. CDR3s include the opening cysteine and the closing phenylalanine or tryptophan. A D gene is named only where the DNA matches it firmly. Size is omitted from some rows. Given values are once, few, many or a class for expanded clones.

TRBD1 | TRBJ2-3 | - | TRBV14 | CASSQGRRQGPWADTQYF | TGTGCCAGCAGCCAAGGGAGGCGACAGGGCCCTTGGGCAGATACGCAGTATTTT
- | TRBJ1-3 | - | TRBV10-2 | CASSPDTLGNTIYF | TGCGCCAGCAGTCCTGACACACTCGGAAACACCATATATTTT
TRBD2 | TRBJ2-3 | - | TRBV7-8 | CASRLYHGTSGTDTQYF | TGTGCCAGCAGACTTTATCATGGGACTAGCGGAACAGATACGCAGTATTTT
TRBD1 | TRBJ1-1 | - | TRBV5-4 | CASRLTGRTEAFF | TGTGCCAGCAGACTGACAGGGAGAACTGAAGCTTTCTTT
- | TRBJ2-1 | - | TRBV5-6 | CASSRMIGARYNEQFF | TGTGCCAGCAGCCGGATGATTGGGGCGAGGTACAATGAGCAGTTCTTC
- | TRBJ1-2 | - | TRBV5-3 | CARSHEESFNYGYTF | TGTGCCAGAAGCCATGAAGAGAGTTTTAACTATGGCTACACCTTC
TRBD1 | TRBJ1-5 | - | TRBV19 | CASAQGDQPQHF | TGTGCCAGTGCGCAGGGGGATCAGCCCCAGCATTTT
- | TRBJ2-7 | - | TRBV11-3 | CASSFQTGNYEQYF | TGTGCCAGCAGCTTTCAGACAGGAAACTACGAGCAGTACTTC
TRBD1 | TRBJ2-3 | - | TRBV2 | CASRRQGIDTDTQYF | TGTGCCAGCAGGAGACAGGGTATCGATACAGATACGCAGTATTTT
TRBD1 | TRBJ2-1 | - | TRBV5-4 | CASSSRDRDNEQFF | TGTGCCAGCAGCAGCCGGGACAGGGACAATGAGCAGTTCTTC
TRBD2 | TRBJ2-5 | - | TRBV7-3 | CASSLGRGLAAKETQYF | TGTGCCAGCAGCTTGGGTCGGGGACTAGCGGCTAAAGAGACCCAGTACTTC
TRBD1 | TRBJ2-7 | - | TRBV13 | CASSLVGQGASEQYF | TGTGCCAGCAGCTTAGTGGGACAGGGGGCATCCGAGCAGTACTTC
- | TRBJ1-6 | - | TRBV5-4 | CASSLKAGVDSPLHF | TGTGCCAGCAGCTTAAAGGCAGGGGTGGACTCACCCCTCCACTTT
- | TRBJ1-1 | - | TRBV14 | CASSQLGSTEAFF | TGTGCCAGCAGCCAATTGGGGAGCACTGAAGCTTTCTTT
- | TRBJ1-6 | - | TRBV5-6 | CASSLGSPRNSPLHF | TGTGCCAGCAGCTTGGGATCCCCGAGGAATTCACCCCTCCACTTT
- | TRBJ1-1 | - | TRBV5-1 | CASSSSYTEAFF | TGCGCCAGCAGCTCCAGTTACACTGAAGCTTTCTTT
- | TRBJ2-5 | - | TRBV24-1 | CATSDPTGAQYF | TGTGCCACCAGTGACCCTACCGGGGCCCAGTACTTC
TRBD2 | TRBJ2-1 | - | TRBV6-5 | CASSYWREGRKFF | TGTGCCAGCAGTTATTGGCGGGAGGGCCGAAAGTTCTTC
- | TRBJ1-2 | - | TRBV5-1 | CASSLEQGGYGYTF | TGCGCCAGCAGCTTGGAACAGGGTGGCTATGGCTACACCTTC
- | TRBJ2-1 | - | TRBV4-2 | CASSQDKDSLREQFF | TGTGCCAGCAGCCAAGACAAGGACTCCCTGAGGGAGCAGTTCTTC
TRBD2 | TRBJ2-3 | - | TRBV5-1 | CASSGGLADPTDTQYF | TGCGCCAGCAGCGGGGGACTAGCGGACCCCACGGATACGCAGTATTTT
TRBD1 | TRBJ1-4 | - | TRBV4-2 | CASSQDRGTGPNEKLFF | TGTGCCAGCAGCCAAGATCGCGGGACAGGCCCTAATGAAAAACTGTTTTTT
- | TRBJ2-1 | - | TRBV5-6 | CASSDGLPYYNERFF | TGTGCCAGCAGCGACGGACTCCCCTATTACAATGAGCGGTTCTTC
TRBD2 | TRBJ2-7 | - | TRBV5-1 | CASSFLTSGSSYEQYF | TGCGCCAGCAGCTTTCTGACTAGCGGGAGCTCCTACGAGCAGTACTTC
- | TRBJ2-3 | - | TRBV6-4 | CASSPQPGYTDTQYF | TGTGCCAGCAGTCCCCAACCGGGGTACACAGATACGCAGTATTTT
- | TRBJ2-1 | - | TRBV6-6 | CASSVRGYNEQFF | TGTGCCAGCAGTGTCCGGGGGTACAATGAGCAGTTCTTC
TRBD2 | TRBJ2-1 | - | TRBV12-3/TRBV12-4 | CASSPRLAGEQFF | TGTGCCAGCAGTCCCCGACTAGCGGGTGAGCAGTTCTTC
- | TRBJ2-7 | - | TRBV29-1 | CSVARGSSYEQYF | TGCAGCGTTGCACGTGGGAGTAGCTACGAGCAGTACTTC
- | TRBJ1-1 | - | TRBV19 | CASGRQPNTEAFF | TGTGCCAGTGGAAGACAGCCTAACACTGAAGCTTTCTTT
- | TRBJ2-2 | few | TRBV19 | CASSMGARGGELFF | TGTGCCAGTAGTATGGGGGCTCGGGGCGGGGAGCTGTTTTTT
- | TRBJ2-5 | - | TRBV2 | CASKMALETQYF | TGTGCCAGCAAGATGGCTCTGGAGACCCAGTACTTC
- | TRBJ2-7 | - | TRBV5-1 | CASSLAGGSYEQYF | TGCGCCAGCAGCTTGGCCGGCGGATCCTACGAGCAGTACTTC
- | TRBJ1-1 | once | TRBV19 | CASRPLRDFNEAFF | TGTGCCAGTAGACCGTTGCGGGATTTTAATGAAGCTTTCTTT
- | TRBJ1-1 | once | TRBV7-9 | CASSLAGGEAFF | TGTGCCAGCAGCTTAGCCGGGGGTGAAGCTTTCTTT
TRBD1 | TRBJ2-2 | - | TRBV5-1 | CASSGTGGRNTGELFF | TGCGCCAGCAGCGGAACAGGGGGCCGAAACACCGGGGAGCTGTTTTTT
TRBD1 | TRBJ1-2 | - | TRBV5-5 | CASSVDRHGYTF | TGTGCCAGCAGCGTGGACAGGCATGGCTACACCTTC
- | TRBJ2-7 | - | TRBV21-1 | CASSKVVSSYEQYF | TGTGCCAGCAGCAAAGTGGTGAGCTCCTACGAGCAGTACTTC
- | TRBJ2-5 | - | TRBV3-1/TRBV3-2 | CASSQMEETQYF | TGTGCCAGCAGCCAAATGGAGGAGACCCAGTACTTC
TRBD1 | TRBJ1-3 | - | TRBV11-3 | CASSTRQGSGNTIYF | TGTGCCAGCAGCACCCGACAGGGCTCTGGAAACACCATATATTTT
TRBD2 | TRBJ2-7 | - | TRBV5-1 | CASSLSGRALYEQYF | TGCGCCAGCAGCTTAAGCGGGAGGGCTTTGTACGAGCAGTACTTC
- | TRBJ2-7 | - | TRBV6-1 | CASSDIGTPSSYEQYF | TGTGCCAGCAGTGACATTGGGACTCCGAGCTCCTACGAGCAGTACTTC
TRBD2 | TRBJ2-3 | - | TRBV5-4 | CASSFYGTSGGSTDTQYF | TGTGCCAGCAGCTTCTATGGGACTAGCGGGGGGAGCACAGATACGCAGTATTTT